This T cell receptor (beta chain) was sequenced in a study of chemoradiotherapy in HPV16-positive cancers. Study-wide results and caveats: For HPV16-positive patients, expanding HPV-responsive T cells associated with longer recurrence-free survival. During treatment, candidate HPV-specific clones and E7-related motifs expanded in tumor.

V gave up 5 bases and J gave up 4 bases; unmatched junction bases: 13. CDR3 length: 17 residues. The V gene's germline CDR1 is ENHRY and CDR2 SYGVKD. The table came from immunoSEQ multiplex PCR; TCRdb's copy has only in-frame clones and leaves some out. The data contain more than 30,000 clones, roughly nine tenths of them singletons. Details on this clone: The antigen is not known.

Material: blood, obtained from a patient who underwent chemoradiotherapy. The rearrangement joins TRBV10-3 to TRBJ1-1; 10 bases line up with TRBD1. This TCR was sampled from a human donor with HPV-associated anogenital cancer. The CDR3 DNA sequence: TGTGCCATCAGTAAAAAAGGGACAGGGGAGGCAGGCACTGAAGCTTTCTTT. Translating it yields CAISKKGTGEAGTEAFF.